What follows is one TCR beta chain and its context. The antigen remains unidentified. Extraction and reverse transcription of RNA yielded cDNA as the sequencing template. Sequencing used immunoSEQ multiplex PCR; TCRdb keeps in-frame clones, though not all of them. Of about 260,000 clones listed, approximately 60% were seen once; the top ten hold around 0.92%. The data were obtained in a study of CD8+ T cells in alopecia areata. Regarding the study as a whole: Tofacitinib produced a significant decrease in scalp clonality and in expanded CD8+ clones among the top 100. Resident alphabeta T cells of normal skin are also sequenced in scalp samples. Scalp and blood samples kept many expanded lesional clones throughout tofacitinib.

Trimming removed 3 bases from V and 4 bases from J; junction bases left unmatched: 11. The CDR3 extends over 15 amino acids. Germline V lookup: CDR1 GTSNPN, CDR2 SVGIG (reference sequence). Noted treatment: oral pan-JAK inhibitor, 5-10 mg twice daily. Those with alopecia areata gave lesional scalp punch biopsies and peripheral blood. The sequencing here drew on CD4+ T cells sorted from blood, taken around week 52, from a patient treated with tofacitinib. This receptor was obtained from a human donor with alopecia areata. The V and J genes are TRBV30 and TRBJ2-7, with TRBD1 matching over 8 bases. The CDR3 bases are TGTGCCTGGAGAATGGGAGGACAGGGCCTATACGAGCAGTACTTC. This sequence encodes CAWRMGGQGLYEQYF.